This T cell receptor (beta chain) was obtained from a study of response to subunit inactivated influenza vaccine. For this clonotype: As yet, its antigen is unknown.

One entry per CDR3 protein, called by TCRdb with MiXCR from the RT-PCR reads. The sample yields under 850,000 distinct CDR3 sequences, about 18% seen once. Findings and limits, study-wide: Each seasonal influenza vaccination recruits few new T cells, the authors suggested.

This CDR3 is 18 amino acids long. CDR1 and CDR2 (germline): SGHDT, YYEEEE. Trimming at V came to 1 base and at J to 1 base, leaving 4 bases not matched to a gene. This receptor was identified in a man aged 50-60 years who received an inactivated influenza vaccine. The chain links TRBV5-6 to TRBJ2-2, with 13 bases that match TRBD2. The material sequenced was PBMCs from blood, taken about 5 days after vaccination. CDR3 sequence (DNA): TGTGCCAGCAGCTTGCGACTAGCGGGGGGCCTGAACACCGGGGAGCTGTTTTTT. It encodes CASSLRLAGGLNTGELFF.